These 7 T cell receptor beta chains originate from one sample sequenced in a study of blood T cell repertoires in COVID-19. Assay used: immunoSEQ multiplex PCR; TCRdb lists only in-frame clones, some missing. The sample has roughly 250,000 clones, about nine tenths seen once. Sequencing used peripheral blood. These receptors were collected from a man aged 30 to 39 with COVID-19, enrolled during active disease.

This clone was seen once. The chain uses TRBV7-9 and TRBJ2-7; the D gene is possibly TRBD1 (5 bases). The CDR3 extends over 15 amino acids. V shed 2 bases and J shed 2 bases, with 13 bases lying between them. CDR1 SEHNR and CDR2 FQNEAQ come from the germline V gene (reference sequence). Written as DNA, the CDR3 is TGTGCCAGCAGCTTAAATCGGACACTTACCTACGAGCAGTACTTC. Protein: CASSLNRTLTYEQYF.

The CDR3 is CASSPDREVRQPQHF. As DNA, the CDR3 is TGTGCCAGTAGTCCCGACAGGGAGGTAAGACAGCCCCAGCATTTT. The chain combines TRBV19 with TRBJ1-5; 7 bases map to TRBD1. The CDR3 totals 15 residues. V dropped 5 bases and J dropped 7; count of bases not matched to a gene: 11. Germline V CDR1 and CDR2: LNHDA, SQIVND (reference sequence).

V is TRBV27 and J is TRBJ1-3, with D hard to call. The V gene's germline CDR1 is MNHEY and CDR2 SMNVEV (reference sequence). Trimming shortened V by 3 bases and J by 2 bases, and 11 bases separated the two germline ends. This CDR3 spans 15 amino acids. The CDR3 nucleotides are TGTGCCAGCAGTTTCAACAGCGGGACTGGAAACACCATATATTTT. This gives the protein CASSFNSGTGNTIYF.

This chain uses TRBV19 with TRBJ1-2; the match to TRBD1 covers 8 bases. The CDR3 runs 16 residues. Germline V lookup: CDR1 LNHDA, CDR2 SQIVND (reference sequence). Trimming took 5 bases from V and 4 from J; bases not matched to a gene: 12. The CDR3 nucleotides read TGTGCCAGTAGTCCGCATCCAGGGGGCGCAACCTATGGCTACACCTTC. It specifies CASSPHPGGATYGYTF.

V and J are TRBV30 and TRBJ2-6; possibly TRBD2 for D (7 bases). The CDR3 is made up of 18 amino acids. With 3 bases removed from V and 0 bases from J, the gap between germline ends came to 18 bases. CDR1 is GTSNPN, CDR2 SVGIG, per germline (reference sequence). Written as DNA, the CDR3 is TGTGCCTGGAGCCCTCGGAGGGGGGGGGCCTCTGGGGCCAACGTCCTGACTTTC. Translating gives CAWSPRRGGASGANVLTF.

The chain recombines TRBV18 with TRBJ2-7, with D perhaps matching TRBD1 (6 bases). Trimming cost V 4 bases and J 1 base, with 8 bases left between them. The CDR3 length is 13 residues. The germline gives CDR1 KGHSH, CDR2 LQKENI. CDR3 in amino acids: CASSLDRSYEQYF. DNA for the CDR3: TGTGCCAGCTCACTCGACAGGTCCTACGAGCAGTACTTC.

V and J are TRBV9 and TRBJ1-2; D remains unclear. Germline assignment: CDR1 SGDLS and CDR2 YYNGEE. Trimming shortened V by 0 bases and J by 5 bases, and 11 bases separated the two germline ends. The CDR3 consists of 14 residues. Here the CDR3 DNA reads TGTGCCAGCAGCGTAGTTCCCGGGAGGTATGGCTACACCTTC. Protein sequence: CASSVVPGRYGYTF.